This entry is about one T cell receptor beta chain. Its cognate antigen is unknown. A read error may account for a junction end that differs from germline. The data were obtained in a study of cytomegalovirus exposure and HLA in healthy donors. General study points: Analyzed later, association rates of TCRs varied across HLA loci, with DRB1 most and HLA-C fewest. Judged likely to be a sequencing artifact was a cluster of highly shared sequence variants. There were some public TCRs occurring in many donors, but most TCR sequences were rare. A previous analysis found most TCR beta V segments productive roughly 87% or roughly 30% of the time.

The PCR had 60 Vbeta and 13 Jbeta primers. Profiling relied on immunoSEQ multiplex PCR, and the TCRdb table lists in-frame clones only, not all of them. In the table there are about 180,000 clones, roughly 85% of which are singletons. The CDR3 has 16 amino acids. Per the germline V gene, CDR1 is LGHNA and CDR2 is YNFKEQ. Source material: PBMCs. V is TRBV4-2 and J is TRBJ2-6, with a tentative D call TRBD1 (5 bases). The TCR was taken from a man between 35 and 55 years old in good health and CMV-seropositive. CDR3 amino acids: CASSQEKGSGANGLTF. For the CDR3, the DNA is TGTGCCAGCAGCCAAGAGAAGGGGTCTGGGGCCAACGGCCTGACTTTC.